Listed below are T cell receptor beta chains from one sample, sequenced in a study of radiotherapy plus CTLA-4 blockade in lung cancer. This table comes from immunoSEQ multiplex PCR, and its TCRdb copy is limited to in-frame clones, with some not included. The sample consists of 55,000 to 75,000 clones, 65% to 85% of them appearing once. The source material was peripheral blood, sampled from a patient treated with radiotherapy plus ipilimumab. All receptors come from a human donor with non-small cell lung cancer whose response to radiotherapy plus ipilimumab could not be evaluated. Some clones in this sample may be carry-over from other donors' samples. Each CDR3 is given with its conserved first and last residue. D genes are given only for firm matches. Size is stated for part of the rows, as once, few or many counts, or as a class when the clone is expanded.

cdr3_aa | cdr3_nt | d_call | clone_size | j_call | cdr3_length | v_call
CASSEQGAAEKLFF | TGCGCCAGCAGCGAACAGGGGGCTGCTGAAAAACTGTTTTTT | TRBD1 | . | TRBJ1-4 | 14 | TRBV5-1
CASSMDRGLQSGHTF | TGTGCCAGTAGTATGGACAGGGGGCTACAATCTGGCCACACCTTC | TRBD1 | . | TRBJ1-2 | 15 | TRBV19
CSVDGLAGNADTQYF | TGCAGCGTTGACGGACTAGCGGGGAACGCAGATACGCAGTATTTT | TRBD2 | . | TRBJ2-3 | 15 | TRBV29-1
CASSEGIWDSSIQPQHF | TGTGCCAGCAGTGAGGGTATATGGGACAGCTCCATTCAGCCCCAGCATTTT | TRBD1 | . | TRBJ1-5 | 17 | TRBV6-1
CAWNIQGEEYGYTF | TGTGCCTGGAATATACAGGGGGAAGAGTATGGCTACACCTTC | TRBD1 | . | TRBJ1-2 | 14 | TRBV30
CASSRGGGSYEQYF | TGTGCCAGCAGCCGCGGGGGGGGGTCCTACGAGCAGTACTTC | TRBD2 | . | TRBJ2-7 | 14 | TRBV7-8
CASTDINYEQYF | TGTGCCAGCACCGACATAAACTACGAGCAGTACTTC | . | once | TRBJ2-7 | 12 | TRBV6-5
CASRPTAGEKLFF | TGCGCCAGCAGACCCACCGCGGGGGAAAAACTGTTTTTT | . | . | TRBJ1-4 | 13 | TRBV4-1
CARSLGGTGLETQYF | TGTGCCAGAAGCCTTGGGGGGACAGGGCTGGAGACCCAGTACTTC | TRBD1 | . | TRBJ2-5 | 15 | TRBV5-3
CATLTGRGYTF | TGTGCCACCTTGACAGGGCGAGGCTACACCTTC | TRBD1 | . | TRBJ1-2 | 11 | TRBV28
CASSEPGANTEAFF | TGTGCCAGCAGTGAACCAGGGGCGAACACTGAAGCTTTCTTT | . | . | TRBJ1-1 | 14 | TRBV2
CASSQASTIYNSPLHF | TGCGCCAGCAGCCAAGCAAGTACTATCTATAATTCACCCCTCCACTTT | . | . | TRBJ1-6 | 16 | TRBV4-3
CASSLRGGGDEQFF | TGTGCCAGCAGCTTGCGGGGGGGCGGCGATGAGCAGTTCTTC | TRBD2 | few | TRBJ2-1 | 14 | TRBV7-6
CASSLAQGNYGYTF | TGTGCCAGCAGCTTAGCACAGGGGAACTATGGCTACACCTTC | TRBD1 | few | TRBJ1-2 | 14 | TRBV7-2
CASSLTGLSQETQYF | TGTGCCAGCAGTTTGACAGGGCTTTCCCAAGAGACCCAGTACTTC | TRBD1 | . | TRBJ2-5 | 15 | TRBV28
CASSLSYEQYF | TGTGCCAGCAGCCTATCCTACGAGCAGTACTTC | . | . | TRBJ2-7 | 11 | TRBV7-2
CASSGGTADYGYTF | TGTGCCAGCAGTGGGGGGACAGCTGACTATGGCTACACCTTC | TRBD1 | . | TRBJ1-2 | 14 | TRBV6-1
CASSPTGGGGYNEQFF | TGTGCCAGCAGCCCTACAGGGGGGGGAGGGTACAATGAGCAGTTCTTC | . | . | TRBJ2-1 | 16 | TRBV7-6
CASSTGLAEESSYNEQFF | TGTGCCAGCTCAACTGGACTAGCGGAGGAAAGCTCCTACAATGAGCAGTTCTTC | TRBD2 | . | TRBJ2-1 | 18 | TRBV18
CASRLDRATGELFF | TGTGCCAGCAGACTGGACAGGGCGACCGGGGAGCTGTTTTTT | TRBD1 | . | TRBJ2-2 | 14 | TRBV5-6
CASSLGGWYEQYF | TGTGCCAGCAGCTTGGGAGGGTGGTACGAGCAGTACTTC | . | . | TRBJ2-7 | 13 | TRBV5-6
CASKREDGPQHF | TGTGCCAGCAAGCGGGAGGATGGGCCCCAGCATTTT | . | . | TRBJ1-5 | 12 | TRBV2
CASSPGTEQFQPQHF | TGTGCCAGCAGCCCCGGGACAGAGCAATTCCAGCCCCAGCATTTT | TRBD1 | . | TRBJ1-5 | 15 | TRBV5-5
CASSPTSGTYEQYF | TGTGCCAGCAGCCCCACATCCGGGACCTACGAGCAGTACTTC | . | . | TRBJ2-7 | 14 | TRBV9
CASSLGVRGGGSYEQYF | TGTGCCAGCAGCTTGGGGGTGAGGGGCGGGGGTTCCTACGAGCAGTACTTC | TRBD2 | few | TRBJ2-7 | 17 | TRBV11-2
CASSWRYGSSEQYF | TGTGCCAGCAGTTGGAGGTATGGGTCATCCGAGCAGTACTTC | . | few | TRBJ2-7 | 14 | TRBV28
CSGGTGPNEKLFF | TGCAGCGGTGGGACAGGGCCTAATGAAAAACTGTTTTTT | TRBD1 | . | TRBJ1-4 | 13 | TRBV29-1
CASSGQGRWNTEAFF | TGTGCCAGCAGCGGACAGGGGCGATGGAACACTGAAGCTTTCTTT | TRBD1 | few | TRBJ1-1 | 15 | TRBV28
CASSQAGANTGELFF | TGCGCCAGCAGCCAGGCGGGGGCAAACACCGGGGAGCTGTTTTTT | . | . | TRBJ2-2 | 15 | TRBV4-1